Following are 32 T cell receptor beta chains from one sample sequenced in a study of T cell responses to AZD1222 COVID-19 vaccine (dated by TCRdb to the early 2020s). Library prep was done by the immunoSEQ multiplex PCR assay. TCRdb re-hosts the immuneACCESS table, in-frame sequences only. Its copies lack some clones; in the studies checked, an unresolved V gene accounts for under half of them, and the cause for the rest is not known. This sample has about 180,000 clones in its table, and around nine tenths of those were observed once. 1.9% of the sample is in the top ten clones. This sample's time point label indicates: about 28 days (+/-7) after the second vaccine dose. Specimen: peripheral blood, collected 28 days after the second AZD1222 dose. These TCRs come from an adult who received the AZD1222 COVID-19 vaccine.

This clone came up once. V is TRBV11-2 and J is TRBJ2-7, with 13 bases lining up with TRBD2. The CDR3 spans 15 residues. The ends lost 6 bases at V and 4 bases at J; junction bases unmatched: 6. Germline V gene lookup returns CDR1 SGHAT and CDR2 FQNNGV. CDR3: CASRPTSGGGYEQYF. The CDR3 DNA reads TGTGCCAGCAGGCCTACTAGCGGGGGGGGTTACGAGCAGTACTTC.

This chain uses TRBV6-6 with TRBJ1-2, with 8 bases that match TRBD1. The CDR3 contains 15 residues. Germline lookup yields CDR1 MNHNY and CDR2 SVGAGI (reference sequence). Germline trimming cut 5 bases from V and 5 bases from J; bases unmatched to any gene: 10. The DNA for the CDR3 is TGTGCCAGCAGTCCCCCAGGGGGCAGGGAGTATGGCTACACCTTC. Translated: CASSPPGGREYGYTF.

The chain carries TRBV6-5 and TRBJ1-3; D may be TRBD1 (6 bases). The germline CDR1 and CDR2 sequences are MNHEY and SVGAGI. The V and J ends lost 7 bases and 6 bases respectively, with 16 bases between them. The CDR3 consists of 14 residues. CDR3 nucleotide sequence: TGTGCCAGCAAAGGGAGCACAGGGAAAAACACCATATATTTT. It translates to CASKGSTGKNTIYF.

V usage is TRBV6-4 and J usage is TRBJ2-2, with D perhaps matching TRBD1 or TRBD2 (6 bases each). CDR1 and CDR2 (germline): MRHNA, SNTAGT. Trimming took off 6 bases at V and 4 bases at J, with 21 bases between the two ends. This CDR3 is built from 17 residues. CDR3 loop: CASSAWPEGDSTGELFF. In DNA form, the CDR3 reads TGTGCCAGCAGCGCTTGGCCCGAGGGGGACTCCACCGGGGAGCTGTTTTTT.

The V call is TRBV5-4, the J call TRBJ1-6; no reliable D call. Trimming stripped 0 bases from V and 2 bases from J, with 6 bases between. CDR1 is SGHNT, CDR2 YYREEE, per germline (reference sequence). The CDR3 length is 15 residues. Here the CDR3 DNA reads TGTGCCAGCAGCTTGGATGTGCCCTATAATTCACCCCTCCACTTT. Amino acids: CASSLDVPYNSPLHF.

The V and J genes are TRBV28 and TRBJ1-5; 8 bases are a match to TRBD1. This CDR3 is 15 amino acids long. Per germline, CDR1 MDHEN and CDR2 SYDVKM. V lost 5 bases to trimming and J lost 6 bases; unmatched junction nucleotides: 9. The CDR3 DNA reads TGTGCCAGCAGTACCTGGACAGGGATCCCTCAGCCCCAGCATTTT. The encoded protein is CASSTWTGIPQPQHF.

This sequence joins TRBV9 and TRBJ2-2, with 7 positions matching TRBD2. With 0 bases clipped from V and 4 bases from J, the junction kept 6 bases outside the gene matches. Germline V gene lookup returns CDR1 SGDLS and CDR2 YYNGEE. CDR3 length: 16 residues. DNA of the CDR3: TGTGCCAGCAGCGTAGGGGGGAGGGCTACCACCGGGGAGCTGTTTTTT. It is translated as CASSVGGRATTGELFF.

DNA for the CDR3: TGTGCCAGCAGCTTTAAGGGGAGCTCACCCCTCCACTTT. Its protein is CASSFKGSSPLHF. The chain links TRBV7-2 to TRBJ1-6, with D possibly TRBD1 on 5 matching bases. The V and J ends lost 3 bases and 10 bases respectively, with 10 bases between them. This CDR3 comprises 13 residues. Germline CDR1 reads SGHTA; CDR2 reads FQGNSA. The variable domain in full, with the rest retrieved from reference TRBV7-2 and TRBJ1-6, is GAGVSQSPSNKVTEKGKDVELRCDPISGHTALYWYRQSLGQGLEFLIYFQGNSAPDKSGLPSDRFSAERTGGSVSTLTIQRTQQEDSAVYLCASSFKGSSPLHFGNGTRLTVT.

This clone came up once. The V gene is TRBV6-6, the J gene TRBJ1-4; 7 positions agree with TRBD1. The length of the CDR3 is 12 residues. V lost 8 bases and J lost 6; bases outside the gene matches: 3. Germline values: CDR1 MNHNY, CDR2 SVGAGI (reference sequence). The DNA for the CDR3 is TGTGCCAGCGGGACAGTAGATGAAAAACTGTTTTTT. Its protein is CASGTVDEKLFF.

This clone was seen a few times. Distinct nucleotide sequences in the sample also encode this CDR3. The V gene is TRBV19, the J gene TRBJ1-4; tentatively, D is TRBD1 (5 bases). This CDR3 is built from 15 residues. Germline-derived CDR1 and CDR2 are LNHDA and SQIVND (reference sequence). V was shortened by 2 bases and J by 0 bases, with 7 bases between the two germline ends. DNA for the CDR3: TGTGCCAGTAGTATACAGGGCGCAACTAATGAAAAACTGTTTTTT. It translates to CASSIQGATNEKLFF.

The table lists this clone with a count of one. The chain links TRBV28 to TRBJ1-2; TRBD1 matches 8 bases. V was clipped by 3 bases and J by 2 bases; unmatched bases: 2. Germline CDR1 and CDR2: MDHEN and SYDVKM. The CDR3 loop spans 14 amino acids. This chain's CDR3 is CASSLGQENYGYTF. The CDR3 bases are TGTGCCAGCAGTTTGGGACAGGAAAACTATGGCTACACCTTC.

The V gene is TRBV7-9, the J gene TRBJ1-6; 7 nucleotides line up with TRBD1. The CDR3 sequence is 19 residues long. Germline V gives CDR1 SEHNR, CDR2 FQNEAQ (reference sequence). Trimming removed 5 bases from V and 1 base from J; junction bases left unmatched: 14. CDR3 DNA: TGTGCCAGCAGCCGTAACTTGGGACAGACTAATTCCTATAATTCACCCCTCCACTTT. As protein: CASSRNLGQTNSYNSPLHF. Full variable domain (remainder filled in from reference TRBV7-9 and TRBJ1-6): DTGVSQNPRHKITKRGQNVTFRCDPISEHNRLYWYRQTLGQGPEFLTYFQNEAQLEKSRLLSDRFSAERPKGSFSTLEIQRTEQGDSAMYLCASSRNLGQTNSYNSPLHFGNGTRLTVT.

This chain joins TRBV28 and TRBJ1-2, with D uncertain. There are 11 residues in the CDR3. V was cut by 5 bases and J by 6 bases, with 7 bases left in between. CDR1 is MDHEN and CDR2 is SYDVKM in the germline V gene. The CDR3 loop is CASSQLHGYTF. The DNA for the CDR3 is TGTGCCAGCAGTCAACTCCATGGCTACACCTTC.

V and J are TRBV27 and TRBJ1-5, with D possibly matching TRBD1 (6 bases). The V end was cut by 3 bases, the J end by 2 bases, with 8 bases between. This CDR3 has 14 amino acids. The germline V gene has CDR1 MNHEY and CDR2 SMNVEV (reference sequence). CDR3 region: CASSFYRGNQPQHF. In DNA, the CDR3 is TGTGCCAGCAGTTTTTACAGGGGCAATCAGCCCCAGCATTTT.

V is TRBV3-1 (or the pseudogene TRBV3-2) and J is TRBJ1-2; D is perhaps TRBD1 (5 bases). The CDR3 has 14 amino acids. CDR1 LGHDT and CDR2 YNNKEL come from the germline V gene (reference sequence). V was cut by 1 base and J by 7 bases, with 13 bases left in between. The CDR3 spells CASSQVGTTFGYTF. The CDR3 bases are TGTGCCAGCAGCCAAGTTGGGACCACCTTTGGCTACACCTTC.

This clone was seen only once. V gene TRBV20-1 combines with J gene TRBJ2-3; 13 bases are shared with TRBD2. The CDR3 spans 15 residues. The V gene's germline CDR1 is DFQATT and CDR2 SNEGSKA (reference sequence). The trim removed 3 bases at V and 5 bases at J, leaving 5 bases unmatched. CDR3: CSASEGLAGKDTQYF. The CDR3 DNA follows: TGCAGTGCTAGTGAGGGACTAGCGGGAAAAGATACGCAGTATTTT.

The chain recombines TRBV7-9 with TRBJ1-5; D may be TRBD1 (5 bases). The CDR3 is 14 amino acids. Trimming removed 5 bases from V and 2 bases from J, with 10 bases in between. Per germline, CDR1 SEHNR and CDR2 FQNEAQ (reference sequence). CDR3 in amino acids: CASSPDSRNQPQHF. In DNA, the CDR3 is TGTGCCAGCAGCCCCGACAGCCGCAATCAGCCCCAGCATTTT.

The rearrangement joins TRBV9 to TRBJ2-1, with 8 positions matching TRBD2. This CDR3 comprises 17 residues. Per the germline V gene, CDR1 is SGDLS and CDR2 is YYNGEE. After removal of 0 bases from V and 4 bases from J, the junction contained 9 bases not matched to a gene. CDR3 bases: TGTGCCAGCAGCGTAGCCGGCAGCGGGAGAGTTTACAATGAGCAGTTCTTC. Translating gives CASSVAGSGRVYNEQFF.

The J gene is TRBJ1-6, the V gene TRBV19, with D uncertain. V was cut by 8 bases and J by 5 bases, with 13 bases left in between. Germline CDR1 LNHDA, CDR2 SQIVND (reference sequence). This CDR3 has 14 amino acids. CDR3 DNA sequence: TGTGCCAGTTACCGGTCCCAAAATAATTCACCCCTCCACTTT. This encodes CASYRSQNNSPLHF. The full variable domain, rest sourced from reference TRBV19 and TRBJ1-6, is DGGITQSPKYLFRKEGQNVTLSCEQNLNHDAMYWYRQDPGQGLRLIYYSQIVNDFQKGDIAEGYSVSREKKESFPLTVTSAQKNPTAFYLCASYRSQNNSPLHFGNGTRLTVT.

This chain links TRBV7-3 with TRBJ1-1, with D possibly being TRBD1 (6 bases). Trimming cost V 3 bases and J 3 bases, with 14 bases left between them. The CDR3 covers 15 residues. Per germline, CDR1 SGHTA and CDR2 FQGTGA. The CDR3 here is CASSLGTGWDTEAFF. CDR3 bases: TGTGCCAGCAGCTTGGGCACAGGGTGGGACACTGAAGCTTTCTTT.

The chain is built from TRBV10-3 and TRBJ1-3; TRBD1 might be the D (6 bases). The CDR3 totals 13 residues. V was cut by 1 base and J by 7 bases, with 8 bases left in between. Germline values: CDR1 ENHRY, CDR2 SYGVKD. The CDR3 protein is CAISEFQGNTIYF. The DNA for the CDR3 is TGTGCCATCAGTGAGTTTCAGGGGAACACCATATATTTT.

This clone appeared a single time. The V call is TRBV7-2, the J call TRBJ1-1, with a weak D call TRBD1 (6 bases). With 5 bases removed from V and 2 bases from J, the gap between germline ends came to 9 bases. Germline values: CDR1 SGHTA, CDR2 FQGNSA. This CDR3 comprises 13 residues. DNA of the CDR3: TGTGCCAGCAGCCCCAGGGGAAACACTGAAGCTTTCTTT. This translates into CASSPRGNTEAFF.

CDR3 nucleotide sequence: TGTGCCAGCAGAATCGAAACGGCCAGGGTTTCACCCCTCCACTTT. Translating gives CASRIETARVSPLHF. V usage is TRBV6-5 and J usage is TRBJ1-6, with D maybe TRBD1 (5 bases). The length of the CDR3 is 15 residues. Germline V gene data show CDR1 as MNHEY and CDR2 as SVGAGI. V was trimmed by 6 bases and J by 9 bases, leaving 18 bases between them.

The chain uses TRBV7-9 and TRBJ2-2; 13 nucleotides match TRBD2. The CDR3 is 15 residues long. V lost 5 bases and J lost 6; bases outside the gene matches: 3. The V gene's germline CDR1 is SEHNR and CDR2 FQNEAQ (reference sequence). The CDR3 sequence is CASSTSGGAPGELFF. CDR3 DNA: TGTGCCAGCAGCACTAGCGGGGGGGCCCCCGGGGAGCTGTTTTTT.

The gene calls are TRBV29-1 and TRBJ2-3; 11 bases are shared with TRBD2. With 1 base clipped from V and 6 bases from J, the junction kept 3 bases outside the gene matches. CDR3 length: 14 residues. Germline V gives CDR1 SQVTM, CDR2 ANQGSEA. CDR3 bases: TGCAGCGTTGAAGTAGCGGGGGGGCGGGATACGCAGTATTTT. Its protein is CSVEVAGGRDTQYF.

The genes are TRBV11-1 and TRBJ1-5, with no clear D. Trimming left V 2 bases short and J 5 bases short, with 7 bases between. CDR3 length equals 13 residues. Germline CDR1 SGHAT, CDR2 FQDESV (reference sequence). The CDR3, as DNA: TGTGCCAGCAGCTTAACGGGAGATCAGCCCCAGCATTTT. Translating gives CASSLTGDQPQHF.

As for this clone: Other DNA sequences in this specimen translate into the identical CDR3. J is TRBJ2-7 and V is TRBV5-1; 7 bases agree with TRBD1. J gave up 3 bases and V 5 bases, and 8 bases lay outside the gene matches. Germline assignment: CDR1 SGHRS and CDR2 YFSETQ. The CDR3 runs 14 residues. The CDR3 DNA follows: TGCGCCAGCAGTTCGACAGGGAATCTCTACGAGCAGTACTTC. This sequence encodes CASSSTGNLYEQYF.

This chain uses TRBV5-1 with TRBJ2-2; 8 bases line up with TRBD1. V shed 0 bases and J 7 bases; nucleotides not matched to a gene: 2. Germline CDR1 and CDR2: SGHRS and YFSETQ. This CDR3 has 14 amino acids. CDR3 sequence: CASSLDGQGGELFF. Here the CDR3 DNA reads TGCGCCAGCAGCTTGGATGGACAGGGCGGGGAGCTGTTTTTT.

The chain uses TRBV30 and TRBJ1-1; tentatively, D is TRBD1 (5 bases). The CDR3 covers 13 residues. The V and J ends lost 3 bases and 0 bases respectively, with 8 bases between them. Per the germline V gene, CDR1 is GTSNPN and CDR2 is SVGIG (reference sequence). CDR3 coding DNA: TGTGCCTGGAGGGCACAGGTGAACACTGAAGCTTTCTTT. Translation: CAWRAQVNTEAFF.

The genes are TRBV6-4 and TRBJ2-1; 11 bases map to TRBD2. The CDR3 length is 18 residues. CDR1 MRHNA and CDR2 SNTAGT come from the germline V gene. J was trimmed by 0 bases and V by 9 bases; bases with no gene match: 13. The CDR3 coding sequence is TGTGCCAGGCTCACTAGCGGGGGATCCTCGAGCTCCTACAATGAGCAGTTCTTC. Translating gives CARLTSGGSSSSYNEQFF.

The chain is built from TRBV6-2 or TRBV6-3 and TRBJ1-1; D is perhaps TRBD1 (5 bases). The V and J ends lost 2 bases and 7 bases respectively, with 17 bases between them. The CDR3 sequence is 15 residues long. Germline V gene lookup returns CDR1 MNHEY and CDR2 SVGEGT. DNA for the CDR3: TGTGCCAGCAGTTACCATCCGGACACTCCGCTTGAAGCTTTCTTT. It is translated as CASSYHPDTPLEAFF.

Written as DNA, the CDR3 is TGTGCCAGCAGTTTCTCGTTTGGGACGCGTGAAAAACTGTTTTTT. Translation: CASSFSFGTREKLFF. V is TRBV27 and J is TRBJ1-4; TRBD1 is a possible D gene (5 bases). The V gene lost 3 bases and the J gene lost 7 bases, with 15 bases spanning the gap. This CDR3 is 15 amino acids long. Germline V lookup: CDR1 MNHEY, CDR2 SMNVEV (reference sequence).